Following are 9 T cell receptor beta chains from one sample sequenced in a study of follicular helper T cells after annual influenza vaccination. The sample's time point: 2015-2016 season, 7 days after influenza vaccination. The repertoire was sequenced with immunoSEQ multiplex PCR; TCRdb's copy has only in-frame clones and lacks some. The top ten hold about 0.53% of the sample, which has roughly 7,100 clones, roughly 80% seen once. The sample in question was CXCR5- memory CD4+ T cells sorted from blood, obtained 7 days after influenza vaccination. The receptors were gathered from an adult who received the influenza vaccine.

There are a few counts of this clone. The chain has TRBV10-3 and TRBJ1-5; D not certain. Germline loops: CDR1 ENHRY, CDR2 SYGVKD. This CDR3 is built from 13 residues. V dropped 0 bases and J dropped 6 bases, with 6 bases sitting between them. CDR3 sequence: CAISESPVQPQHF. The CDR3 region has the DNA TGTGCCATCAGTGAGTCCCCCGTTCAGCCCCAGCATTTT.

The J gene is TRBJ1-1, the V gene TRBV7-6; weak D call: TRBD1 (5 bases). Per germline, CDR1 SGHVS and CDR2 FNYEAQ. The CDR3 is 13 amino acids. V lost 3 bases to trimming and J lost 9 bases, with 14 bases between them. The CDR3 sequence: CASSLDHRDQAFF. CDR3 bases: TGTGCCAGCAGCTTGGACCACCGGGACCAAGCTTTCTTT.

The chain joins TRBV9 to TRBJ2-3; 9 bases match TRBD1. Germline values: CDR1 SGDLS, CDR2 YYNGEE. CDR3 length equals 17 residues. The V segment lost 2 bases and the J segment 2 bases; nucleotides outside the gene matches: 9. CDR3 in amino acids: CASSVPSDRGITDTQYF. CDR3 coding DNA: TGTGCCAGCAGCGTCCCCTCGGACAGGGGAATCACAGATACGCAGTATTTT. The variable domain in full, with the rest retrieved from reference TRBV9 and TRBJ2-3, is DSGVTQTPKHLITATGQRVTLRCSPRSGDLSVYWYQQSLDQGLQFLIQYYNGEERAKGNILERFSAQQFPDLHSELNLSSLELGDSALYFCASSVPSDRGITDTQYFGPGTRLTVL.

V is TRBV6-5 and J is TRBJ1-1; D uncertain. V was shortened by 4 bases and J by 0 bases, with 9 bases between the two germline ends. Germline CDR1 MNHEY, CDR2 SVGAGI. The CDR3 is made up of 14 amino acids. The CDR3 sequence: CASSWRRLNTEAFF. In nucleotides, the CDR3 is TGTGCCAGCAGTTGGCGCAGATTGAACACTGAAGCTTTCTTT.

Only a few counts were recorded for this clone. The chain joins TRBV7-3 to TRBJ1-2; TRBD1 matches at 9 bases. CDR3 length: 14 residues. Germline CDR1 is SGHTA and CDR2 is FQGTGA. V lost 3 bases and J lost 4; bases outside the gene matches: 3. CDR3 protein: CASSLGQGPYGYTF. The CDR3 DNA reads TGTGCCAGCAGCTTGGGACAGGGACCCTATGGCTACACCTTC.

The gene calls are TRBV7-2 and TRBJ2-3; D is unresolved. The germline CDR1 and CDR2 sequences are SGHTA and FQGNSA. The CDR3 has 13 residues. Trimming removed 3 bases from V and 2 bases from J, with 6 bases in between. The DNA for the CDR3 is TGTGCCAGCAGCTTTCAAATCACAGATACGCAGTATTTT. Its translation: CASSFQITDTQYF.

The V call is TRBV19, the J call TRBJ1-1; D gene unclear. CDR3 length: 15 residues. CDR1 LNHDA and CDR2 SQIVND come from the germline V gene (reference sequence). The ends were cut back, 3 bases at V and 10 bases at J, with 21 bases in the middle. In DNA, the CDR3 is TGTGCCAGTAGTATGTCACCCGGGCCGACCTTTGGAGCTTTCTTT. The encoded protein is CASSMSPGPTFGAFF. The full variable domain, its missing parts supplied by reference TRBV19 and TRBJ1-1, is DGGITQSPKYLFRKEGQNVTLSCEQNLNHDAMYWYRQDPGQGLRLIYYSQIVNDFQKGDIAEGYSVSREKKESFPLTVTSAQKNPTAFYLCASSMSPGPTFGAFFGQGTRLTVV.

The chain employs TRBV7-9 and TRBJ2-3; D is tentatively TRBD1 or TRBD2 (5 bases each). The CDR3 totals 16 residues. The V and J ends lost 5 bases and 5 bases respectively, with 20 bases between them. Germline CDR1 SEHNR, CDR2 FQNEAQ (reference sequence). CDR3 residues: CASSHGPGTARDTQYF. The CDR3 nucleotides are TGTGCCAGCAGCCACGGCCCCGGGACGGCACGAGATACGCAGTATTTT.

There are a few counts of this clone. This chain uses TRBV6-1 with TRBJ1-2, with D perhaps TRBD1 (5 bases). The CDR3 consists of 12 residues. Germline V gene lookup returns CDR1 MNHNS and CDR2 SASEGT. V gave up 3 bases and J gave up 7 bases, with 9 bases separating them. The CDR3 DNA reads as TGTGCCAGCAGTGACAGGGCTGTTGGCTACACCTTC. Translating gives CASSDRAVGYTF.